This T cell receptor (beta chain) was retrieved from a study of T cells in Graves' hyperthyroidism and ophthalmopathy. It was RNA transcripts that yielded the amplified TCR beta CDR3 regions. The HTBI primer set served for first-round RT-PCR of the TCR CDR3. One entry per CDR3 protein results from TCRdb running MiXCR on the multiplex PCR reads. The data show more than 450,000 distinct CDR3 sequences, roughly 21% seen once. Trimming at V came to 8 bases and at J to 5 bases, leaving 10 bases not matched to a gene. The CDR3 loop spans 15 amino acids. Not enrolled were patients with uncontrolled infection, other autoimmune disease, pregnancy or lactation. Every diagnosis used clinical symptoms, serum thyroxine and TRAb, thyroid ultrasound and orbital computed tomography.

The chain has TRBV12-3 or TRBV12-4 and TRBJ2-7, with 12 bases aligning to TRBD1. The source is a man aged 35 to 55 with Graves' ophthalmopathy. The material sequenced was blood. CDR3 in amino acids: CASSPLGQGADEQYF. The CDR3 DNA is TGTGCCAGCTCACCACTGGGACAGGGGGCGGACGAGCAGTACTTC.